These 13 T cell receptor beta chains came from one sample sequenced in a study of blood T cells in healthy people across ages. The second PCR ran roughly 6 to 12 cycles with a sample-barcoded 5' primer and J-beta primers. TCRdb analysed the 5' RACE reads with MiXCR anew, one entry per CDR3 protein. The sample contains about 320,000 distinct CDR3 sequences, 25% to 30% of which appear only once. The specimen was blood. The receptors stem from a woman between 70 and 85 years old in good health.

The chain uses TRBV7-2 and TRBJ2-5; 7 bases fit TRBD2. The CDR3 spans 14 residues. V lost 6 bases to trimming and J lost 1 base; unmatched junction nucleotides: 5. Germline CDR1 SGHTA, CDR2 FQGNSA. The CDR3 DNA is TGTGCCAGCAGTGGAGCGGGACTCCAAGAGACCCAGTACTTC. It codes for CASSGAGLQETQYF.

Note on this clonotype: A clone one base away is much larger, so this may be a read error. V is TRBV24-1 and J is TRBJ2-1; 9 nucleotides line up with TRBD2. In germline, CDR1 is KGHDR, CDR2 SFDVKD. This CDR3 is built from 13 residues. The trim removed 4 bases at V and 15 bases at J, leaving 9 bases unmatched. The CDR3 region is CATSESASGTLFF. CDR3 coding DNA: TGTGCCACCAGTGAATCTGCTAGCGGGACCCTGTTCTTC.

The chain carries TRBV12-3 or TRBV12-4 and TRBJ2-5; a weak D match, TRBD2 (5 bases). The tail of the sequence fits TRBJ2-1 better, so the J call may be wrong. This CDR3 contains 15 residues. The CDR3, as DNA: TGTGCCAGCAGTCCGGACGGGGTACACCACAATGAGCAGTTCTTC. Residues: CASSPDGVHHNEQFF.

This clonotype was counted once. The chain joins TRBV28 to TRBJ2-7; D is unresolved. TRBJ2-1 explains the end of the DNA better; the J call may be wrong. Germline CDR1 reads MDHEN; CDR2 reads SYDVKM. CDR3 size: 11 residues. The CDR3 DNA reads TGTGCCAGCAGTTTCATGAGGGAGCAGTTCTTC. This gives the protein CASSFMREQFF.

This clonotype was found a few times. The V gene is TRBV11-2, the J gene TRBJ2-3; D call uncertain. CDR1 is SGHAT, CDR2 FQNNGV, per germline. The CDR3 covers 12 residues. V was pared by 5 bases and J by 2 bases, with 5 bases between. The CDR3 region is CASSGFTDTQYF. CDR3 nucleotides: TGTGCCAGCAGCGGCTTCACAGATACGCAGTATTTT.

This clonotype came up once. This chain joins TRBV7-2 and TRBJ2-4, with D possibly matching TRBD2 (7 bases). Germline CDR1 SGHTA, CDR2 FQGNSA. Trimming pared 1 base from V and 7 bases from J, leaving 11 bases between. This CDR3 comprises 14 residues. The CDR3 loop is CASSLVGGGNIQYF. The CDR3 DNA reads TGTGCCAGCAGCTTAGTAGGGGGAGGGAACATTCAGTACTTC.

In nucleotides, the CDR3 is TGCAGTGCTAGAGCGGGGCGAGACAATGAGCAGTTCTTC. Translated, it gives CSARAGRDNEQFF. This chain joins TRBV20-1 and TRBJ2-1; D could derive from TRBD1 or TRBD2 (5 bases each). Trimming removed 1 base from V and 5 bases from J, with 9 bases in between. This CDR3 comprises 13 residues. Germline CDR1 and CDR2: DFQATT and SNEGSKA (reference sequence).

This chain links TRBV7-2 with TRBJ2-2; D is unclear. CDR1 is SGHTA, CDR2 FQGNSA, per germline. The CDR3 covers 14 residues. V was trimmed by 2 bases and J by 7 bases, leaving 11 bases between them. The chain's CDR3 is CASSLWAGGGELFF. The CDR3 DNA reads TGTGCCAGCAGCTTATGGGCTGGTGGCGGGGAGCTGTTTTTT.

The chain couples TRBV28 to TRBJ2-3; 7 bases are a match to TRBD1. The germline V gene encodes CDR1 MDHEN and CDR2 SYDVKM. The trim removed 4 bases at V and 7 bases at J, leaving 14 bases unmatched. The CDR3 has 16 amino acids. CDR3 loop: CASSYPGQRSRNTQYF. DNA of the CDR3: TGTGCCAGCAGTTATCCGGGACAGCGGTCAAGGAATACGCAGTATTTT.

The chain's CDR3 is CSVKGGRSTNEKLFF. In nucleotides, the CDR3 is TGCAGCGTCAAAGGTGGGAGATCAACTAATGAAAAACTGTTTTTT. The chain links TRBV29-1 to TRBJ1-4; no reliable D call. The V end was cut by 6 bases, the J end by 0 bases, with 14 bases between. CDR3 length equals 15 residues. The germline V gene has CDR1 SQVTM and CDR2 ANQGSEA. Full variable domain (rest looked up from reference TRBV29-1 and TRBJ1-4): SAVISQKPSRDICQRGTSLTIQCQVDSQVTMMFWYRQQPGQSLTLIATANQGSEATYESGFVIDKFPISRPNLTFSTLTVSNMSPEDSSIYLCSVKGGRSTNEKLFFGSGTQLSVL.

This clonotype has only a few counts. This rearrangement joins TRBV18 to TRBJ1-1; D call uncertain. Trimming removed 4 bases at V and 3 bases at J, with 9 bases between. CDR3 length: 13 residues. The V gene's germline CDR1 is KGHSH and CDR2 LQKENI. The CDR3 DNA reads TGTGCCAGCTCACTTTATGTGTACACTGAAGCTTTCTTT. Residues: CASSLYVYTEAFF.

Worth noting for this clonotype: An end of the junction differs from the germline gene, which may be a read error. CDR3 in DNA: TGTGCCGGCAGCGGTCAACAGGGGACCGGGGAGCTGTTTTTT. This gives the protein CAGSGQQGTGELFF. The J gene is TRBJ2-2, the V gene TRBV9, with 7 bases lining up with TRBD1. The CDR3 loop spans 14 amino acids. Germline loops: CDR1 SGDLS, CDR2 YYNGEE.

J is TRBJ2-1 and V is TRBV24-1; 8 nucleotides agree with TRBD1. The CDR3 extends over 14 amino acids. Looked up from germline, CDR1 is KGHDR and CDR2 is SFDVKD. The trim removed 6 bases at V and 9 bases at J, leaving 9 bases unmatched. The CDR3 region has the DNA TGTGCCACCAGTCCCAGGGGGCAGCTTTGTGAGCAGTTCTTC. Protein: CATSPRGQLCEQFF.